This T cell receptor (beta chain) was recovered during a study of cytomegalovirus exposure and HLA in healthy donors. Notes on the study in general: Available immune exposure information was restricted to CMV serostatus only. Among the most significant clusters, several appeared linked to common viral pathogens in a later analysis.

This CDR3 has 14 residues. The trim removed 5 bases at V and 2 bases at J, leaving 6 bases unmatched. Germline V gives CDR1 SGHAT, CDR2 FQNNGV. 13 Jbeta primers and 60 Vbeta primers were used for the PCR. The table came from immunoSEQ multiplex PCR; TCRdb's copy has only in-frame clones and leaves some out. The table records 170,000 or so clones, about three quarters of them present only once. As for this clone: Its antigen is not identified.

V gene TRBV11-2 combines with J gene TRBJ2-7, with TRBD2 identical over 7 bases. The sample consisted of PBMCs. The sequence came from a woman between 45 and 60 years old in good health and CMV-seropositive. The CDR3 spells CASSPWGGPYEQYF. The CDR3 bases are TGTGCCAGCAGCCCGTGGGGGGGACCCTACGAGCAGTACTTC.